This TCR beta chain derives from a study of cytomegalovirus exposure and HLA in healthy donors. General observations from the study: Most TCR beta V segments were productive about 90% or about 30% of the time in an earlier analysis. In a later analysis, productive TCRs from donors in an Asian-associated ancestry cluster reportedly carried fewer N-insertions than the cohort mean.

The donors comprised healthy bone marrow donors. The CDR3 has 16 amino acids. In germline, CDR1 is SQVTM, CDR2 ANQGSEA. V was shortened by 0 bases and J by 4 bases, with 18 bases between the two germline ends. Worth noting for this clone: What it recognizes is unknown.

The PCR was carried out with 60 Vbeta primers and 13 Jbeta primers. TCRdb's copy holds only in-frame clones and misses some; the assay was immunoSEQ multiplex PCR. This sample has 130,000 or so clones; less than 75% occur once, and the top ten carry roughly 2%. The chain carries TRBV29-1 and TRBJ2-5; D may be TRBD1 (5 bases). This TCR was recovered from a woman in her forties in good health and CMV-seropositive. Source material: PBMCs. The CDR3 sequence is CSVEDPSRTMAETQYF. For the CDR3, the DNA is TGCAGCGTTGAAGATCCAAGCAGGACAATGGCAGAGACCCAGTACTTC.